The 18 T cell receptor beta chains below were found in one sample sequenced in a study of CD8 T cells in Susac syndrome. cDNA came from about 0.51 to 1 ug RNA primed by random hexamers. TCRdb independently ran MiXCR on the immunoSEQ multiplex PCR reads; one entry per CDR3 protein. The sample includes about 130,000 distinct CDR3 sequences, about 94% seen only once; the top ten take around 0.2%. Material: CD8+ T cells from PBMCs. These receptors were taken from a human donor with Susac syndrome.

The rearrangement links TRBV11-1 to TRBJ2-5; D gene unclear. This CDR3 contains 14 residues. Germline assignment: CDR1 SGHAT and CDR2 FQDESV (reference sequence). V was trimmed by 0 bases and J by 2 bases, leaving 7 bases between them. The CDR3 protein is CASSLADGQETQYF. CDR3 nucleotide sequence: TGTGCCAGCAGCTTAGCGGACGGACAAGAGACCCAGTACTTC. Combining the CDR3 with reference TRBV11-1 and TRBJ2-5 gives the whole variable domain EAEVAQSPRYKITEKSQAVAFWCDPISGHATLYWYRQILGQGPELLVQFQDESVVDDSQLPKDRFSAERLKGVDSTLKIQPAELGDSAMYLCASSLADGQETQYFGPGTRLLVL.

The V and J genes are TRBV4-1 and TRBJ2-5; D is possibly TRBD1 or TRBD2 (6 bases each). The CDR3 spans 16 residues. Trimming took off 5 bases at V and 1 base at J, with 17 bases between the two ends. Germline CDR1 reads MGHRA; CDR2 reads YSYEKL. CDR3 in amino acids: CASSAGGFRGQETQYF. CDR3 nucleotide sequence: TGCGCCAGCAGCGCCGGGGGATTCAGGGGCCAAGAGACCCAGTACTTC.

The CDR3 protein is CASSLESGQNTGELFF. Written as DNA, the CDR3 is TGTGCCAGCAGCTTGGAATCCGGCCAGAACACCGGGGAGCTGTTTTTT. This chain connects TRBV5-4 to TRBJ2-2; no clear D. Trimming removed 0 bases from V and 1 base from J, with 10 bases in between. In germline, CDR1 is SGHNT, CDR2 YYREEE (reference sequence). CDR3 length: 16 residues.

The J gene is TRBJ2-5, the V gene TRBV9; D possibly matches TRBD1 or TRBD2 (5 bases each). This CDR3 spans 14 amino acids. V dropped 0 bases and J dropped 5 bases, with 11 bases sitting between them. The germline CDR1 and CDR2 sequences are SGDLS and YYNGEE. CDR3 sequence: CASSVVEGTETQYF. The CDR3 nucleotides read TGTGCCAGCAGCGTAGTGGAAGGGACGGAGACCCAGTACTTC.

The rearrangement joins TRBV30 to TRBJ1-2; no definite D call. The CDR3 covers 15 residues. Germline-derived CDR1 and CDR2 are GTSNPN and SVGIG (reference sequence). Trimming took 5 bases from V and 0 from J, leaving 16 bases between them. The CDR3 loop reads CAWLEGGIPNYGYTF. CDR3 sequence (DNA): TGTGCCTGGTTAGAAGGCGGGATCCCTAACTATGGCTACACCTTC.

The chain uses TRBV25-1 and TRBJ1-2, with TRBD1 matching 9 bases. V was clipped by 5 bases and J by 3 bases; unmatched bases: 7. This CDR3 region has 15 residues. Germline values: CDR1 MGHDK, CDR2 SYGVNS. CDR3 sequence: CASSWDREYYYGYTF. The CDR3 DNA sequence: TGTGCCAGCAGTTGGGACAGGGAGTATTACTATGGCTACACCTTC.

This chain connects TRBV13 to TRBJ2-1, with unresolved D. The CDR3 spans 12 residues. The germline gives CDR1 PRHDT, CDR2 FYEKMQ (reference sequence). Trimming left V 1 base short and J 10 bases short, with 8 bases between. CDR3 amino acids: CASSLVQEEQFF. The CDR3 coding sequence is TGTGCCAGCAGCTTAGTCCAAGAGGAGCAGTTCTTC.

This sequence joins TRBV4-1 and TRBJ2-2; weak D call: TRBD2 (6 bases). V was clipped by 4 bases and J by 5 bases, with 11 bases between them. This CDR3 region has 14 residues. Germline CDR1 is MGHRA and CDR2 is YSYEKL. The CDR3 DNA is TGCGCCAGCAGCCCGGGAGTACTAACCGGGGAGCTGTTTTTT. Protein sequence: CASSPGVLTGELFF.

The chain carries TRBV5-6 and TRBJ2-1; D tentatively reads TRBD1 or TRBD2 (5 bases each). Trimming shortened V by 2 bases and J by 5 bases, and 11 bases separated the two germline ends. Germline assignment: CDR1 SGHDT and CDR2 YYEEEE. The CDR3 sequence is 14 residues long. CDR3 sequence reads: CASSFGDQNNEQFF. For the CDR3, the DNA is TGTGCCAGCAGCTTTGGGGACCAGAACAATGAGCAGTTCTTC.

The chain combines TRBV20-1 with TRBJ2-1; D is unresolved. Trimming shortened V by 4 bases and J by 10 bases, and 11 bases separated the two germline ends. Germline V lookup: CDR1 DFQATT, CDR2 SNEGSKA (reference sequence). This CDR3 has 11 amino acids. The DNA of the CDR3 is TGCAGTGCTACCAGCGTCAGAGAGCAGTTCTTC. As protein: CSATSVREQFF.

This clonotype was counted a single time. The genes are TRBV5-1 and TRBJ2-7; tentatively, D is TRBD1 (6 bases). V was cut by 5 bases and J by 2 bases, with 14 bases left in between. The CDR3 covers 14 residues. The germline gives CDR1 SGHRS, CDR2 YFSETQ. The CDR3 spells CASSNRDMTYEQYF. DNA for the CDR3: TGCGCCAGCAGTAACCGGGACATGACCTACGAGCAGTACTTC.

This clonotype has just one count. This chain uses TRBV13 with TRBJ1-1; TRBD1 might be the D (6 bases). Trimming shortened V by 2 bases and J by 5 bases, and 12 bases separated the two germline ends. Germline V gene lookup returns CDR1 PRHDT and CDR2 FYEKMQ (reference sequence). The CDR3 consists of 14 residues. CDR3 in amino acids: CASSLKGGETEAFF. The CDR3 DNA reads TGTGCCAGCAGCTTAAAGGGGGGAGAAACTGAAGCTTTCTTT.

This chain uses TRBV27 with TRBJ2-2, with D uncertain. The CDR3 totals 13 residues. Per germline, CDR1 MNHEY and CDR2 SMNVEV (reference sequence). V lost 3 bases to trimming and J lost 3 bases, with 5 bases between them. DNA of the CDR3: TGTGCCAGCAGTTTCGGATACACCGGGGAGCTGTTTTTT. Encoded protein: CASSFGYTGELFF.

This chain connects TRBV5-1 to TRBJ1-3; D is undetermined. The CDR3 is 13 residues long. Germline values: CDR1 SGHRS, CDR2 YFSETQ. V lost 3 bases and J lost 4, with 8 bases in between. This CDR3 is CASSWDSGNTIYF. The CDR3 coding sequence is TGCGCCAGCAGCTGGGATTCGGGAAACACCATATATTTT.

The chain is built from TRBV4-3 and TRBJ2-7; D may correspond to TRBD1 or TRBD2 (6 bases each). Deletions cut 0 bases from V and 4 bases from J, with 16 bases between. The CDR3 loop spans 16 amino acids. From germline, CDR1 is LGHNA and CDR2 YSLEER. CDR3 in amino acids: CASSQDRWGAEYEQYF. CDR3 DNA: TGCGCCAGCAGCCAAGATCGGTGGGGGGCCGAATACGAGCAGTACTTC.

The chain couples TRBV7-9 to TRBJ2-5; 7 bases match TRBD1. Germline CDR1 is SEHNR and CDR2 is FQNEAQ (reference sequence). CDR3 length: 12 amino acids. Trimming took 8 bases from V and 4 from J; bases not matched to a gene: 4. CDR3 in DNA: TGTGCCAGCGACAGGGATCGAGAGACCCAGTACTTC. It yields the protein CASDRDRETQYF.

This chain uses TRBV5-1 with TRBJ2-3; 9 bases line up with TRBD2. Germline V gives CDR1 SGHRS, CDR2 YFSETQ. The CDR3 is made up of 17 amino acids. J lost 12 bases, V lost 1 base, and 18 bases had no gene match. The CDR3 nucleotides are TGCGCCAGCAGCTTGACTGGCGGGGGGGTAACTACAGATGTACAGTATTTT. Protein product: CASSLTGGGVTTDVQYF. Supplemented by reference TRBV5-1 and TRBJ2-3, the full variable domain reads KAGVTQTPRYLIKTRGQQVTLSCSPISGHRSVSWYQQTPGQGLQFLFEYFSETQRNKGNFPGRFSGRQFSNSRSEMNVSTLELGDSALYLCASSLTGGGVTTDVQYFGPGTRLTVL.

V usage is TRBV20-1 and J usage is TRBJ1-2, with 7 bases identical to TRBD1. Germline CDR1 and CDR2: DFQATT and SNEGSKA (reference sequence). V lost 0 bases, J lost 0 bases, and 4 bases stayed unmatched. The length of the CDR3 is 15 residues. Here the CDR3 reads CSAREPTGANYGYTF. The CDR3 DNA is TGCAGTGCTAGAGAACCCACAGGGGCTAACTATGGCTACACCTTC.